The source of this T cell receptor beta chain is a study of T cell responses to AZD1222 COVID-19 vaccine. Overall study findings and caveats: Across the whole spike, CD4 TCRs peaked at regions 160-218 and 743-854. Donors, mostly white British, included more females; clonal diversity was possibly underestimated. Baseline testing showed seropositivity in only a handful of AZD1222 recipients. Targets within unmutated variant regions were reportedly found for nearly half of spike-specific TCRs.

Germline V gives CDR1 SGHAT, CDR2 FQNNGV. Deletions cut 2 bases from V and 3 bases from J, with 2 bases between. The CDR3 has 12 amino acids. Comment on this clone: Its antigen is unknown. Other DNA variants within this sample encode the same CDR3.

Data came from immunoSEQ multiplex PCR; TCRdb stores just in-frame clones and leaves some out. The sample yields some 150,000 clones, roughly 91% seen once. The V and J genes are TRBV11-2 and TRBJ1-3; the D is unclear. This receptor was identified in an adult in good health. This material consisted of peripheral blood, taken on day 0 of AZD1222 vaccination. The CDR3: CASSLSGNTIYF. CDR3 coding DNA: TGTGCCAGCAGCTTAAGTGGAAACACCATATATTTT.